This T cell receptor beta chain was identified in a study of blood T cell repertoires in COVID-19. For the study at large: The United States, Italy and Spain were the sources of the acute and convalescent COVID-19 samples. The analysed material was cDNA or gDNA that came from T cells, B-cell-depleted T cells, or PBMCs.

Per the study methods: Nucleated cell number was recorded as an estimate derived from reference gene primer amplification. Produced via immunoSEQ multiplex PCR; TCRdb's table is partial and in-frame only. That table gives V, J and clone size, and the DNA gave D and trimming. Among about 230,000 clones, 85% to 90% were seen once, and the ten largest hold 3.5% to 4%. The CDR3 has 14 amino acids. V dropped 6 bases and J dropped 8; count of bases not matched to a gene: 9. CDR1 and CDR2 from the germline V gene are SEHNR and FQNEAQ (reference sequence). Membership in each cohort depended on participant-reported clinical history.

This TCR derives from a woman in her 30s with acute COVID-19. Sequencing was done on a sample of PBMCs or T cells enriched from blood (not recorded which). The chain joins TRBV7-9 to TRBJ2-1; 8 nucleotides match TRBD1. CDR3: CASRRQGMDDEQFF. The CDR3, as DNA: TGTGCCAGCAGGAGACAGGGGATGGACGATGAGCAGTTCTTC. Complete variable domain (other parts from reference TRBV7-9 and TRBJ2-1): DTGVSQNPRHKITKRGQNVTFRCDPISEHNRLYWYRQTLGQGPEFLTYFQNEAQLEKSRLLSDRFSAERPKGSFSTLEIQRTEQGDSAMYLCASRRQGMDDEQFFGPGTRLTVL.